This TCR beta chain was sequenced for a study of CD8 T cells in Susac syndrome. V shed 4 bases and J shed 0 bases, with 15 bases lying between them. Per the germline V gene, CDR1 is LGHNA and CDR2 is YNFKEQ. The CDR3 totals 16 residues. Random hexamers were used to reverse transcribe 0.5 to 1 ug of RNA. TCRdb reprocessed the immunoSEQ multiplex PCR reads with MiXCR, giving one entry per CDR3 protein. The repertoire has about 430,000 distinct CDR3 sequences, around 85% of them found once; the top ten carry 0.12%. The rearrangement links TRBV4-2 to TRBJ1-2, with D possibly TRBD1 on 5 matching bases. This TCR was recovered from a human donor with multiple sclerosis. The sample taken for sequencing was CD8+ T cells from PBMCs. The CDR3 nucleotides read TGTGCCAGCAGCCTCCTACCGGACATAGCTAACTATGGCTACACCTTC. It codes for CASSLLPDIANYGYTF.